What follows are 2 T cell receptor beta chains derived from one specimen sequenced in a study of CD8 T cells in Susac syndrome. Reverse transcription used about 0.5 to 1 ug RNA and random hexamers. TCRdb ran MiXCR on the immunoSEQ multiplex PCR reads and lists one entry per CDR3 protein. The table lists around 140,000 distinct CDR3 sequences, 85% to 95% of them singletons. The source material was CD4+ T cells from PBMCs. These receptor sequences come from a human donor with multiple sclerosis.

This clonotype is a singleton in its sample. CDR3 DNA: TGTGCCCGGTACAGGGTGGAGAATGGCTACACCTTC. This gives the protein CARYRVENGYTF. The chain uses TRBV2 and TRBJ1-2, with TRBD1 as a possible D gene (6 bases). This CDR3 spans 12 amino acids. Per germline, CDR1 SNHLY and CDR2 FYNNEI. Between the trimmed V and J ends, which lost 11 bases and 6 bases, there was a span of 16 bases.

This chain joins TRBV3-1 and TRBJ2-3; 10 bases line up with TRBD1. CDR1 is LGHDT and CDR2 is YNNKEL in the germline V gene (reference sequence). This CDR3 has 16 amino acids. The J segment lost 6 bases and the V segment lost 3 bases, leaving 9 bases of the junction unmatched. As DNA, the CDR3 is TGTGCCAGCAGCCAGGAGGAGACAGGGGGCCGTGATACGCAGTATTTT. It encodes CASSQEETGGRDTQYF.